This entry is about one TCR beta chain. This clonotype was seen at least ten times. The specificity of this receptor is unknown. Per-nucleotide qualities are absent, and no much larger clonotype sits a single base away. This sample was taken from a study of naive and memory T cell subsets (dated by TCRdb to the late 2010s). Concerning the study at large: In the figure summarizing the skin biopsy and whole blood samples, ten or so blood donors, 7 tuberculin skin test biopsies and 3 saline control biopsies were reported. Skin biopsies were taken from tuberculin skin test sites or from saline-injected control sites and were processed for RNA extraction as described before. PCR2 was typically run as a SYBR Green qPCR and stopped at a set threshold, although low-input samples could use end-point PCR of five to six cycles instead.

The research as a whole found: The paper did not give details of skin biopsy collection and RNA processing, instead referencing earlier studies for those details. The RNA-based method was acknowledged to be potentially sensitive to changes in TCR transcripts with T cell activation and differentiation. Both types of skin biopsy reportedly yielded TCR sequences, though far more TCRs came from tuberculin skin test sites. The larger number of TCRs found at tuberculin skin test sites was interpreted as T cell infiltration of a delayed type IV hypersensitivity reaction.

The germline V gene (reference sequence) gives CDR1 as MNHEY and CDR2 as SMNVEV. From the cysteine through the phenylalanine, the CDR3 covers 13 amino acids. Of the read, only the CDR3 DNA is kept; its 39 bases are in frame from base 1. V is shortened by 5 bases, J by 3 bases, and the region joining them spans 10 bases. The treatment or condition label corresponds to: skin biopsy from PPD injection site in Mantoux-positive individual. The study described a robust, sensitive protocol for amplifying, sequencing and analyzing TCRs, using 3' ligation of a UMI-containing oligonucleotide to TCR cDNA. In individuals with a positive Mantoux test, tuberculin skin test biopsies were taken from sites that had been injected with PPD. Total RNA was treated with RQ1 DNase, without cell sorting, prior to reverse transcription, with an input of roughly 1 to 1,100 ng being targeted. Libraries were prepared from skin biopsies and whole blood so that pipeline robustness could be tested in samples in which T cells form a minority population.

Receptor libraries were prepared by UMI-ligation and nested PCR. The ligated cDNA was amplified in four rounds of PCR with nested alpha and beta constant region primers together with the SP2 primer. For the blood and skin samples, TCR RNA was reverse transcribed with SuperScript IV using primers for the alpha and beta constant regions. An oligonucleotide carrying the Illumina SP2 primer and a UMI was ligated to the 3' end of the cDNA by means of T4 RNA ligase 1. The 12-nucleotide UMI consisted of two random hexamers with an eight-base spacer between the hexamers to prevent hairpin formation. From the second PCR onward, the TCR alpha and beta chain libraries were handled separately, and dual indexing was used for multiplexing. After pooling, the indexed libraries were analyzed by capillary electrophoresis and sequenced on either an Illumina MiSeq or NextSeq. PhiX DNA at roughly 5-7.5% was added to the libraries to raise base diversity and improve cluster recognition. The published analysis was carried out like this. Demultiplexor took UMIs from read 2, joined the UMIs to the TCR sequence from read 1, and separated reads according to sample indices. Decombinator identified V and J genes and V-J junctions, assigning each TCR a five-part identifier including V and J deletions. Collapsinator relied on UMIs to correct both sequencing errors and PCR amplification heterogeneity, producing a UMI-based abundance for each TCR. CDR3Translator turned identifiers into nucleotide sequence, translated that sequence into amino acids, and pulled out CDR3 regions based on terminal motifs. Error-corrected alpha and beta TCR counts from blood and skin were compared after normalization to input RNA amount. The public reads were reanalyzed by TCRdb: fastp trimming at Q25, MiXCR alignment, in-frame beta chains only. Entries are consolidated by CDR3 protein sequence, retaining the most common genes and DNA. TCRdb, not the authors, supplied the V and J calls. The sample profile shows 35,000 to 40,000 distinct CDR3 sequences; approximately 10% of them were found once. The top ten hold roughly 3.9% of the sample.

The sample here was skin, taken from a tuberculin skin test site. In this chain, TRBV27 is recombined with TRBJ1-1; a confident D gene designation cannot be given. This TCR was sampled from an adult in good health. The CDR3: CASSIVRDTEAFF. The DNA sequence follows: TGTGCCAGCAGTATAGTTCGGGACACTGAAGCTTTCTTT.